Below, 3 T cell receptor beta chains from the same sample are listed, as sequenced in a study of T cells expressing NK-cell markers (TCRdb year 2020). Preparation of the library involved 5' RACE. The sequencer was an Illumina HiSeq 2000. The reads were reprocessed in TCRdb, with one entry per CDR3 protein sequence and no accompanying DNA. The table held for this sample gives some 450,000 distinct CDR3 sequences. The top ten clones comprise more than 7% of the sample. Sample: blood T cells: a sorted CD56 or NKG2C T cell subset, CD4+ or CD8+ T cells, or bulk PBMC T cells (not recorded which). The receptors derive from a woman aged 18-70 years in good health.

The chain's CDR3 is CASSIADLGNTEAFF. V is TRBV9 and J is TRBJ1-1. Germline V lookup: CDR1 SGDLS, CDR2 YYNGEE. The CDR3 runs 15 residues.

The rearrangement joins TRBV18 to TRBJ2-1; lacking DNA, the TRBD1 call made by TCRdb goes unchecked. Germline lookup yields CDR1 KGHSH and CDR2 LQKENI. This CDR3 comprises 16 residues. CDR3 sequence reads: CASSPRGGLKGGEQFF.

The genes are TRBV7-2 and TRBJ2-1; TCRdb reports TRBD1, a call that lacks DNA to check it against. This CDR3 has 13 residues. Germline CDR1 and CDR2: SGHTA and FQGNSA. This CDR3 reads CASSLAPGGEQFF.